In its sample, the clone carrying this TCR beta chain was seen once. These data are taken from a study of cytomegalovirus exposure and HLA in healthy donors. Germline V gives CDR1 MDHEN, CDR2 SYDVKM. With V trimmed by 4 bases and J by 4 bases, 17 bases remained unmatched. The CDR3 runs 18 residues. In the PCR, 60 Vbeta and 13 Jbeta primers were used. Clones were read by immunoSEQ multiplex PCR, and TCRdb kept only the in-frame ones, dropping some. The table lists over 150,000 clones, more than 60% of them singletons. The sequencing input was PBMCs. The rearrangement uses TRBV28 and TRBJ1-1; TRBD1 agrees at 8 bases. The receptor comes from a woman between 40 and 50 years old in good health and CMV-seronegative. The CDR3 spells CASSYPGQGIRVGTEAFF. The CDR3, as DNA: TGTGCCAGCAGTTACCCTGGACAGGGAATCCGCGTGGGCACTGAAGCTTTCTTT.